Each of the 31 T cell receptor beta chains below was sequenced from the same sample in a study of shared clonotypes between healthy human individuals. Data came from immunoSEQ multiplex PCR; TCRdb stores just in-frame clones and leaves some out. Of millions of clones listed, about 95% are singletons. Positive CCR7 selection of CD45RO-negative cells yielded the naive CD8 cells, and terminally differentiated effector memory CD45RA+ cells were excluded. Input material: naive CD8+ T cells sorted from blood. Receptors originate from a man aged 18 to 30 in good health.

The chain links TRBV13 to TRBJ2-7; 9 bases match TRBD1. The J segment lost 5 bases and the V segment lost 5 bases, leaving 7 bases of the junction unmatched. This CDR3 region has 14 residues. Germline V gene lookup returns CDR1 PRHDT and CDR2 FYEKMQ (reference sequence). The CDR3 protein is CASSPGTGYHEQYF. The CDR3 DNA is TGTGCCAGCAGCCCCGGGACAGGGTACCACGAGCAGTACTTC.

The chain has TRBV13 and TRBJ2-5, with D possibly TRBD1 on 5 matching bases. The germline gives CDR1 PRHDT, CDR2 FYEKMQ (reference sequence). The length of the CDR3 is 15 residues. The V and J ends lost 1 base and 1 base respectively, with 10 bases between them. This CDR3 reads CASSLEQEFQETQYF. Written as DNA, the CDR3 is TGTGCCAGCAGCTTAGAACAGGAGTTCCAAGAGACCCAGTACTTC.

This chain links TRBV7-9 with TRBJ2-5; TRBD2 is a possible D gene (5 bases). Germline values: CDR1 SEHNR, CDR2 FQNEAQ (reference sequence). The CDR3 covers 14 residues. Trimming removed 5 bases from V and 3 bases from J, with 13 bases in between. CDR3: CASSPPGIKETQYF. The CDR3 DNA follows: TGTGCCAGCAGCCCCCCCGGGATCAAAGAGACCCAGTACTTC.

The genes are TRBV7-9 and TRBJ2-5, with 9 bases identical to TRBD2. V lost 1 base, J lost 5 bases, and 2 bases stayed unmatched. This CDR3 is 14 amino acids long. Germline CDR1 reads SEHNR; CDR2 reads FQNEAQ (reference sequence). This CDR3 is CASSLGTSAETQYF. Here the CDR3 DNA reads TGTGCCAGCAGCTTAGGGACTAGCGCCGAGACCCAGTACTTC. The full variable domain, rest sourced from reference TRBV7-9 and TRBJ2-5, is DTGVSQNPRHKITKRGQNVTFRCDPISEHNRLYWYRQTLGQGPEFLTYFQNEAQLEKSRLLSDRFSAERPKGSFSTLEIQRTEQGDSAMYLCASSLGTSAETQYFGPGTRLLVL.

This chain uses TRBV4-2 with TRBJ2-7; 8 bases agree with TRBD1. V shed 4 bases, J shed 3 bases, and the junction held 2 bases outside the gene matches. In germline, CDR1 is LGHNA, CDR2 YNFKEQ. The CDR3 spans 13 residues. The CDR3 DNA is TGTGCCAGCAGCCTTGGACAGGGCTACGAGCAGTACTTC. Its translation is CASSLGQGYEQYF.

This clone showed up just a few times. Other DNA sequences of this sample code for an identical CDR3. The chain's CDR3 is CASSYSGETYEQYF. CDR3 bases: TGTGCCAGCAGTTACTCCGGGGAGACCTACGAGCAGTACTTC. The chain uses TRBV6-5 and TRBJ2-7; D is possibly TRBD2 (5 bases). Trimming shortened V by 0 bases and J by 2 bases, and 8 bases separated the two germline ends. Germline CDR1 MNHEY, CDR2 SVGAGI. The CDR3 runs to 14 residues.

Notes on this clone: Other nucleotide sequences in the sample specify the same CDR3. The rearrangement joins TRBV7-9 to TRBJ2-5; TRBD2 matches 9 bases. Trimming removed 4 bases from V and 5 bases from J; junction bases left unmatched: 2. Looked up from germline, CDR1 is SEHNR and CDR2 is FQNEAQ (reference sequence). The CDR3 contains 13 residues. The CDR3 loop is CASSSSGEETQYF. DNA for the CDR3: TGTGCCAGCAGCTCTAGCGGGGAGGAGACCCAGTACTTC.

The chain has TRBV5-6 and TRBJ1-1; D is unclear. Germline V gene sequence: CDR1 SGHDT, CDR2 YYEEEE. V was trimmed by 0 bases and J by 4 bases, leaving 7 bases between them. There are 13 residues in the CDR3. This CDR3 is CASSLGESTEAFF. In DNA, the CDR3 is TGTGCCAGCAGCTTGGGGGAGAGCACTGAAGCTTTCTTT.

The chain has TRBV27 and TRBJ2-1, with TRBD2 matching over 8 bases. The V gene's germline CDR1 is MNHEY and CDR2 SMNVEV (reference sequence). CDR3 length: 16 amino acids. Losses at the gene ends were 2 bases for V and 6 bases for J; bases not matched to a gene: 9. The CDR3 DNA sequence: TGTGCCAGCAGTTTAGTAGGGACTAGAGGATCCAATGAGCAGTTCTTC. It codes for CASSLVGTRGSNEQFF.

This clone has just one count. The sample carries other DNA sequences with the same CDR3. This sequence joins TRBV5-5 and TRBJ1-1; D gene ambiguous. Deletions cut 4 bases from V and 0 bases from J, with 7 bases between. The CDR3 is 13 residues long. Germline-derived CDR1 and CDR2 are SGHKS and YYEKEE (reference sequence). CDR3 amino acids: CASSPDMNTEAFF. The CDR3 region has the DNA TGTGCCAGCAGCCCCGATATGAACACTGAAGCTTTCTTT.

V usage is TRBV10-3 and J usage is TRBJ1-3; the D gene is possibly TRBD1 (6 bases). Looked up from germline, CDR1 is ENHRY and CDR2 is SYGVKD. The V gene lost 0 bases and the J gene lost 0 bases, with 6 bases spanning the gap. The CDR3 contains 15 residues. CDR3 amino acids: CAISESRGSGNTIYF. CDR3 bases: TGTGCCATCAGTGAGTCCAGGGGCTCTGGAAACACCATATATTTT.

The gene calls are TRBV5-8 and TRBJ1-1; D is ambiguous. Between the trimmed V and J ends, which lost 3 bases and 2 bases, there was a span of 14 bases. The CDR3 spans 15 residues. The germline gives CDR1 SGHTS, CDR2 YDEGEE. The CDR3 DNA follows: TGTGCCAGCAGCTCAGCCTTTCGGTTCAACACTGAAGCTTTCTTT. It is translated as CASSSAFRFNTEAFF.

The chain couples TRBV9 to TRBJ1-1; D not certain. The CDR3 covers 16 residues. Germline assignment: CDR1 SGDLS and CDR2 YYNGEE. Trimming took off 0 bases at V and 0 bases at J, with 12 bases between the two ends. CDR3 sequence (DNA): TGTGCCAGCAGCGTAGCGCCTGGTGGAGTGAACACTGAAGCTTTCTTT. Its translation: CASSVAPGGVNTEAFF.

The V gene is TRBV11-1, the J gene TRBJ2-7; possibly TRBD1 for D (6 bases). Trimming took off 5 bases at V and 2 bases at J, with 13 bases between the two ends. The germline V gene encodes CDR1 SGHAT and CDR2 FQDESV (reference sequence). CDR3 length: 14 amino acids. The CDR3 DNA is TGTGCCAGCAGCACGACAGGCAGGCCCTACGAGCAGTACTTC. Translation gives CASSTTGRPYEQYF. Complete variable domain (other parts from reference TRBV11-1 and TRBJ2-7): EAEVAQSPRYKITEKSQAVAFWCDPISGHATLYWYRQILGQGPELLVQFQDESVVDDSQLPKDRFSAERLKGVDSTLKIQPAELGDSAMYLCASSTTGRPYEQYFGPGTRLTVT.

This clone has just one count. The rearrangement links TRBV6-1 to TRBJ1-1; weak D call: TRBD1 (5 bases). Per the germline V gene, CDR1 is MNHNS and CDR2 is SASEGT. The CDR3 is 13 amino acids. The V end was cut by 0 bases, the J end by 10 bases, with 12 bases between. The CDR3 nucleotides are TGTGCCAGCAGTGAAGCGGGGTGGGGGAGAGCTTTCTTT. Translation gives CASSEAGWGRAFF.

This clone was detected only once. V and J are TRBV15 and TRBJ2-7; a weak D match, TRBD1 (6 bases). CDR1 and CDR2 from the germline V gene are LNHNV and YYDKDF (reference sequence). Between the trimmed V and J ends, which lost 1 base and 0 bases, there was a span of 16 bases. This CDR3 comprises 17 residues. The CDR3 coding sequence is TGTGCCACCAGCAGAGGGGCAGGGGACCTGAGCTCCTACGAGCAGTACTTC. Translation: CATSRGAGDLSSYEQYF.

V is TRBV6-4 and J is TRBJ2-5; 9 bases are a match to TRBD2. The CDR3 length is 16 residues. Trimming took 4 bases from V and 0 from J; bases not matched to a gene: 6. Germline V lookup: CDR1 MRHNA, CDR2 SNTAGT. The CDR3 nucleotides are TGTGCCAGCAGTGGGCTAGCGGGGATGTACCAAGAGACCCAGTACTTC. This sequence encodes CASSGLAGMYQETQYF.

The chain links TRBV4-3 to TRBJ2-1; D remains unclear. Trimming cost V 2 bases and J 5 bases, with 7 bases left between them. Per the germline V gene, CDR1 is LGHNA and CDR2 is YSLEER. CDR3 size: 13 residues. The CDR3 spells CASSQTFDNEQFF. The CDR3 DNA is TGCGCCAGCAGCCAAACTTTTGACAATGAGCAGTTCTTC.

This clone was counted a few times. The chain employs TRBV18 and TRBJ1-2, with 7 positions matching TRBD1. This CDR3 region has 15 residues. Germline V gene sequence: CDR1 KGHSH, CDR2 LQKENI. The ends lost 2 bases at V and 6 bases at J; junction bases unmatched: 9. Here the CDR3 DNA reads TGTGCCAGCTCACCATTCGCAATAGGGGGCGATGGCTACACCTTC. Residues: CASSPFAIGGDGYTF.

The chain joins TRBV28 to TRBJ2-7; the match to TRBD1 covers 9 bases. V lost 11 bases, J lost 5 bases, and 13 bases stayed unmatched. The CDR3 has 14 residues. CDR1 is MDHEN and CDR2 is SYDVKM in the germline V gene. In nucleotides, the CDR3 is TGTGCCTCAAAGCGGACAGGGGCGGTTCACGAGCAGTACTTC. Encoded protein: CASKRTGAVHEQYF.

This chain connects TRBV5-1 to TRBJ2-7, with 7 bases identical to TRBD1. This CDR3 region has 13 residues. In germline, CDR1 is SGHRS, CDR2 YFSETQ. V was clipped by 3 bases and J by 3 bases; unmatched bases: 3. Written as DNA, the CDR3 is TGCGCCAGCAGCTATTGGGACAGCTACGAGCAGTACTTC. Translated: CASSYWDSYEQYF.

Only one count was recorded for this clone. DNA of the CDR3: TGTGCCAGCAGCTTAGCAGAGGGGATAACCAATGGCTACACCTTC. It encodes CASSLAEGITNGYTF. This chain uses TRBV7-9 with TRBJ1-2; a weak D match, TRBD1 (5 bases). The V and J ends lost 0 bases and 6 bases respectively, with 14 bases between them. The CDR3 is made up of 15 amino acids. Germline loops: CDR1 SEHNR, CDR2 FQNEAQ (reference sequence).

V is TRBV11-2 and J is TRBJ1-6; weak D call: TRBD1 (6 bases). CDR3 length: 17 residues. Germline V gives CDR1 SGHAT, CDR2 FQNNGV. Trimming removed 5 bases at V and 2 bases at J, with 16 bases between. CDR3 loop: CASSPEGGNTYNSPLHF. The CDR3 DNA reads as TGTGCCAGCAGCCCGGAAGGGGGGAACACCTATAATTCACCCCTCCACTTT.

This chain's CDR3 is CASSPVTAGEQYF. CDR3 nucleotide sequence: TGTGCCAGTAGTCCAGTTACGGCCGGGGAGCAGTACTTC. J is TRBJ2-7 and V is TRBV19; no clear D. The germline V gene has CDR1 LNHDA and CDR2 SQIVND (reference sequence). CDR3 size: 13 residues. V was shortened by 5 bases and J by 7 bases, with 15 bases between the two germline ends.

J is TRBJ2-7 and V is TRBV7-9, with 8 bases lining up with TRBD2. CDR3 length: 14 residues. Germline loops: CDR1 SEHNR, CDR2 FQNEAQ (reference sequence). The V segment lost 4 bases and the J segment 6 bases; nucleotides outside the gene matches: 8. Here the CDR3 DNA reads TGTGCCAGCAGCTCCCCGGGGGGGGCAGGCGAGCAGTACTTC. Its translation: CASSSPGGAGEQYF.

The CDR3 reads CASSPGGDRAHEQFF. In nucleotides, the CDR3 is TGTGCCAGCAGCCCGGGAGGGGACAGGGCCCATGAGCAGTTCTTC. The chain has TRBV11-2 and TRBJ2-1, with a tentative D call TRBD1 (9 bases). Germline V gene sequence: CDR1 SGHAT, CDR2 FQNNGV. The CDR3 runs to 15 residues. V was shortened by 5 bases and J by 8 bases, with 19 bases between the two germline ends.

V is TRBV5-3 and J is TRBJ2-3; no reliable D call. TRBV5-3 belongs to the ORF category, with a function that is uncertain. Trimming removed 3 bases from V and 2 bases from J, with 10 bases in between. This CDR3 spans 14 amino acids. The CDR3 DNA follows: TGTGCCAGAAGCTCTACTAAAGACACAGATACGCAGTATTTT. As protein: CARSSTKDTDTQYF.

This sequence joins TRBV15 and TRBJ2-7; D is possibly TRBD2 (5 bases). The CDR3 spans 13 residues. CDR1 LNHNV and CDR2 YYDKDF come from the germline V gene (reference sequence). Trimming left V 3 bases short and J 7 bases short, with 13 bases between. The CDR3 DNA is TGTGCCACCAGCAGCCCGGGAACAAGGGAGCAGTACTTC. Its protein product is CATSSPGTREQYF.

The chain links TRBV29-1 to TRBJ2-3; 9 positions agree with TRBD1. The CDR3 sequence is 13 residues long. The J segment lost 4 bases and the V segment lost 5 bases, leaving 4 bases of the junction unmatched. CDR1 is SQVTM and CDR2 is ANQGSEA in the germline V gene. CDR3 sequence: CSVPGQGPDTQYF. Written as DNA, the CDR3 is TGCAGCGTTCCGGGACAGGGACCAGATACGCAGTATTTT.

This chain joins TRBV9 and TRBJ2-4; possibly TRBD1 for D (6 bases). Germline CDR1 and CDR2: SGDLS and YYNGEE. CDR3 size: 17 residues. V was trimmed by 3 bases and J by 3 bases, leaving 19 bases between them. In DNA, the CDR3 is TGTGCCAGCAGCGAGGGGGAACTAGATTCGGACAAAAACATTCAGTACTTC. It encodes CASSEGELDSDKNIQYF.

The chain links TRBV7-9 to TRBJ1-2, with D possibly TRBD1 on 6 matching bases. The V gene's germline CDR1 is SEHNR and CDR2 FQNEAQ (reference sequence). CDR3 size: 13 residues. The ends were cut back, 4 bases at V and 4 bases at J, with 10 bases in the middle. The CDR3 region is CASSSTGSYGYTF. The CDR3 coding sequence is TGTGCCAGCAGCTCAACAGGGTCCTATGGCTACACCTTC.